The 28 T cell receptor beta chains presented below share a single source sample, sequenced in a study of shared clonotypes between healthy human individuals. Repertoires were generated with immunoSEQ multiplex PCR, while TCRdb's copy carries only in-frame clones and drops some. The data contain about 2.4 million clones, 80% to 95% of them singletons. Material: naive CD4+ T cells from PBMCs. Subset defined: CD45RA+ positively selected. These receptors were taken from a young man in good health. Some clones in this sample may be carry-over from other donors' samples.

This sequence joins TRBV27 and TRBJ2-2, with TRBD1 matching 7 bases. Germline assignment: CDR1 MNHEY and CDR2 SMNVEV (reference sequence). After removal of 5 bases from V and 6 bases from J, the junction contained 9 bases not matched to a gene. This CDR3 is built from 15 residues. The CDR3 DNA is TGTGCCAGCAGTGTAACCCCCGGGACAGCCGGGGAGCTGTTTTTT. Translation: CASSVTPGTAGELFF.

The chain recombines TRBV7-2 with TRBJ2-3, with D unresolved. V shed 1 base and J shed 2 bases, with 7 bases lying between them. The CDR3 runs 14 residues. Germline assignment: CDR1 SGHTA and CDR2 FQGNSA. The CDR3 DNA follows: TGTGCCAGCAGCTTAGAGGCCCACACAGATACGCAGTATTTT. Protein: CASSLEAHTDTQYF.

The chain couples TRBV19 to TRBJ1-4, with a tentative D call TRBD1 (6 bases). The V end lost 8 bases, the J end lost 1 base, and 11 bases lay between the germline ends. This CDR3 region has 14 residues. From germline, CDR1 is LNHDA and CDR2 SQIVND (reference sequence). The CDR3 region is CASGGRETNEKLFF. The DNA for the CDR3 is TGTGCCAGTGGGGGCCGAGAAACTAATGAAAAACTGTTTTTT.

The gene calls are TRBV2 and TRBJ2-7; D gene uncertain. The CDR3 totals 13 residues. Germline V gene lookup returns CDR1 SNHLY and CDR2 FYNNEI. Trimming cost V 6 bases and J 7 bases, with 16 bases left between them. Written as DNA, the CDR3 is TGTGCCAGCAGGCTTGGGATCGGTAGAGAGCAGTACTTC. Encoded protein: CASRLGIGREQYF.

The chain carries TRBV19 and TRBJ2-7, with D perhaps matching TRBD1 (6 bases). Per germline, CDR1 LNHDA and CDR2 SQIVND (reference sequence). The V end was cut by 6 bases, the J end by 4 bases, with 16 bases between. This CDR3 is built from 14 residues. DNA of the CDR3: TGTGCCAGTAGCCTTCCGGGACAAATATACGAGCAGTACTTC. Its translation: CASSLPGQIYEQYF.

CDR3: CASSLGNSYGYTF. CDR3 coding DNA: TGTGCCAGCAGCTTGGGGAACAGCTATGGCTACACCTTC. The chain is built from TRBV5-8 and TRBJ1-2, with D uncertain. This CDR3 has 13 amino acids. The V gene's germline CDR1 is SGHTS and CDR2 YDEGEE. Between the trimmed V and J ends, which lost 0 bases and 4 bases, there was a span of 7 bases.

This chain connects TRBV28 to TRBJ1-2; D not resolved. The germline V and J ends were trimmed by 7 bases and 4 bases, with 16 bases remaining between them. The germline V gene encodes CDR1 MDHEN and CDR2 SYDVKM. The CDR3 totals 14 residues. In DNA form, the CDR3 reads TGTGCCAGCACCTCGGACCTCTATGGCTATGGCTACACCTTC. It translates to CASTSDLYGYGYTF.

A word on this clone: Other DNA sequences in this sample translate to the same CDR3. The CDR3 sequence: CASSLRTGLSYEQYF. CDR3 coding DNA: TGTGCCAGCAGCTTAAGGACAGGGCTCTCCTACGAGCAGTACTTC. The rearrangement joins TRBV11-2 to TRBJ2-7; 8 bases line up with TRBD1. The J segment lost 0 bases and the V segment lost 2 bases, leaving 3 bases of the junction unmatched. The CDR3 runs to 15 residues. CDR1 SGHAT and CDR2 FQNNGV come from the germline V gene.

CDR3 DNA: TGCGCCAGCAGCCAAGGTTCCGTGACTCGGGGTCTAGCGAGTTACAATGAGCAGTTCTTC. It specifies CASSQGSVTRGLASYNEQFF. This rearrangement joins TRBV4-3 to TRBJ2-1; TRBD2 might be the D (6 bases). V was cut by 1 base and J by 4 bases, with 26 bases left in between. CDR1 is LGHNA and CDR2 is YSLEER in the germline V gene. CDR3 length equals 20 residues.

The J gene is TRBJ1-2, the V gene TRBV28; a weak D match, TRBD1 (5 bases). Per the germline V gene, CDR1 is MDHEN and CDR2 is SYDVKM. CDR3 length: 15 amino acids. The germline V and J ends were trimmed by 3 bases and 2 bases, with 13 bases remaining between them. CDR3 loop: CASSLLGPLNYGYTF. The DNA of the CDR3 is TGTGCCAGCAGTTTGCTGGGACCCCTGAACTATGGCTACACCTTC.

The rearrangement joins TRBV28 to TRBJ2-3; D call uncertain. The CDR3 has 15 amino acids. Germline values: CDR1 MDHEN, CDR2 SYDVKM. V lost 8 bases to trimming and J lost 0 bases, with 15 bases between them. CDR3 sequence: CASPPPISSTDTQYF. The CDR3 coding sequence is TGTGCCAGCCCTCCCCCAATCTCTAGCACAGATACGCAGTATTTT.

The chain joins TRBV5-1 to TRBJ1-5, with D perhaps TRBD1 (5 bases). The CDR3 loop spans 14 amino acids. V was pared by 1 base and J by 5 bases, with 10 bases between. CDR1 is SGHRS and CDR2 is YFSETQ in the germline V gene. The CDR3 reads CASSLTGTYQPQHF. The CDR3 DNA follows: TGCGCCAGCAGCTTGACGGGGACCTATCAGCCCCAGCATTTT. Based on the CDR3 plus reference TRBV5-1 and TRBJ1-5, the full variable domain is KAGVTQTPRYLIKTRGQQVTLSCSPISGHRSVSWYQQTPGQGLQFLFEYFSETQRNKGNFPGRFSGRQFSNSRSEMNVSTLELGDSALYLCASSLTGTYQPQHFGDGTRLSIL.

As to this clone: The sample carries other DNA sequences with the same CDR3. The chain uses TRBV5-1 and TRBJ2-7; 9 bases match TRBD1. Trimming took 7 bases from V and 3 from J; bases not matched to a gene: 5. The CDR3 length is 13 residues. Germline lookup yields CDR1 SGHRS and CDR2 YFSETQ. CDR3 bases: TGCGCCAGCCGAAGGACAGGGGTCTACGAGCAGTACTTC. It is translated as CASRRTGVYEQYF.

The chain is built from TRBV2 and TRBJ1-4; D remains unclear. The germline V gene encodes CDR1 SNHLY and CDR2 FYNNEI. Deletions cut 8 bases from V and 0 bases from J, with 13 bases between. The CDR3 sequence is 15 residues long. In nucleotides, the CDR3 is TGTGCCAGCCGTTCAACGGGAGCAACTAATGAAAAACTGTTTTTT. Amino acids: CASRSTGATNEKLFF.

This chain joins TRBV6-6 and TRBJ1-2; D is possibly TRBD1 (6 bases). V lost 6 bases, J lost 4 bases, and 12 bases lay in between. The germline gives CDR1 MNHNY, CDR2 SVGAGI (reference sequence). The length of the CDR3 is 13 residues. CDR3 nucleotide sequence: TGTGCCAGCAGGGAGGGGGACGGCTATGGCTACACCTTC. Its protein is CASREGDGYGYTF.

V and J are TRBV6-6 and TRBJ2-1; the match to TRBD2 covers 8 bases. The CDR3 is made up of 16 amino acids. Germline assignment: CDR1 MNHNY and CDR2 SVGAGI (reference sequence). V dropped 2 bases and J dropped 0; count of bases not matched to a gene: 3. The CDR3 DNA reads TGTGCCAGCAGTTACCCCAGCGGGAGCTCCTACAATGAGCAGTTCTTC. Its protein product is CASSYPSGSSYNEQFF.

The DNA for the CDR3 is TGTGCCAGCAGCTTCACCGGGACAGTCCCCGAAAAACTGTTTTTT. Protein product: CASSFTGTVPEKLFF. This rearrangement joins TRBV11-2 to TRBJ1-4; 7 bases are a match to TRBD1. The trim removed 3 bases at V and 8 bases at J, leaving 9 bases unmatched. Germline CDR1 reads SGHAT; CDR2 reads FQNNGV. The CDR3 contains 15 residues.

The V gene is TRBV7-9, the J gene TRBJ2-5, with 10 nucleotides matching TRBD2. Losses at the gene ends were 1 base for V and 1 base for J; bases not matched to a gene: 9. This CDR3 region has 18 residues. CDR1 and CDR2 from the germline V gene are SEHNR and FQNEAQ (reference sequence). The CDR3, as DNA: TGTGCCAGCAGCTTAGGGTTAGCGGGAGGCCGCGCCCAAGAGACCCAGTACTTC. Protein product: CASSLGLAGGRAQETQYF.

This clone was observed a few times. The gene calls are TRBV6-1 and TRBJ2-7, with D tentatively TRBD1 (5 bases). The V and J ends lost 2 bases and 0 bases respectively, with 11 bases between them. Germline V gene lookup returns CDR1 MNHNS and CDR2 SASEGT. The CDR3 spans 15 residues. CDR3 loop: CASSELGVSSYEQYF. Written as DNA, the CDR3 is TGTGCCAGCAGTGAATTAGGGGTTAGCTCCTACGAGCAGTACTTC.

The V gene is TRBV9, the J gene TRBJ2-2, with a possible D match to TRBD2 (7 bases). Germline V gene lookup returns CDR1 SGDLS and CDR2 YYNGEE. The CDR3 has 16 amino acids. The V end was cut by 0 bases, the J end by 4 bases, with 13 bases between. CDR3 sequence: CASSVAGGGFTGELFF. The CDR3 DNA follows: TGTGCCAGCAGCGTAGCTGGGGGGGGCTTCACCGGGGAGCTGTTTTTT.

In regard to this clone: Other DNA sequences in this sample translate to the same CDR3. This chain connects TRBV28 to TRBJ2-6; the D gene is possibly TRBD2 (5 bases). The V gene lost 3 bases and the J gene lost 4 bases, with 7 bases spanning the gap. This CDR3 has 14 amino acids. The germline CDR1 and CDR2 sequences are MDHEN and SYDVKM. CDR3 in amino acids: CASSFPGGANVLTF. The CDR3 region has the DNA TGTGCCAGCAGTTTCCCGGGAGGGGCCAACGTCCTGACTTTC.

This sequence joins TRBV9 and TRBJ2-1, with 10 bases identical to TRBD2. The germline CDR1 and CDR2 sequences are SGDLS and YYNGEE. This CDR3 has 16 residues. The V and J ends lost 4 bases and 2 bases, in that order; junction bases with no gene match: 6. CDR3 sequence: CASSFRTSGTYNEQFF. CDR3 sequence (DNA): TGTGCCAGCAGCTTCAGGACTAGCGGAACCTACAATGAGCAGTTCTTC.

This chain links TRBV28 with TRBJ2-1; D is possibly TRBD1 (6 bases). The CDR3 has 16 residues. The ends were cut back, 6 bases at V and 0 bases at J, with 15 bases in the middle. Germline V gene data show CDR1 as MDHEN and CDR2 as SYDVKM. The CDR3 DNA reads as TGTGCCAGCAGAGAACGGACAGCCTTCTCCTACAATGAGCAGTTCTTC. Translation: CASRERTAFSYNEQFF. Using reference TRBV28 and TRBJ2-1 for the parts outside the CDR3, the full variable domain is DVKVTQSSRYLVKRTGEKVFLECVQDMDHENMFWYRQDPGLGLRLIYFSYDVKMKEKGDIPEGYSVSREKKERFSLILESASTNQTSMYLCASRERTAFSYNEQFFGPGTRLTVL.

The table lists this clone with a count of one. V is TRBV6-1 and J is TRBJ1-6; 11 bases fit TRBD1. The CDR3 runs to 14 residues. V gave up 6 bases and J gave up 9 bases; unmatched junction bases: 4. Germline V gives CDR1 MNHNS, CDR2 SASEGT. The CDR3, as DNA: TGTGCCAGCAGGTTAGGGACAGGGGGTTCACCCCTCCACTTT. This encodes CASRLGTGGSPLHF.

Of note for this clone: In the same sample, other DNA sequences code for this CDR3. This chain uses TRBV5-1 with TRBJ1-1; D is unclear. The V gene's germline CDR1 is SGHRS and CDR2 YFSETQ. V shed 0 bases and J shed 1 base, with 10 bases lying between them. The CDR3 length is 15 residues. CDR3 sequence (DNA): TGCGCCAGCAGCTTGGAGGGCAGCAGGAACACTGAAGCTTTCTTT. Translation: CASSLEGSRNTEAFF.

This clone is a singleton in its sample. The gene calls are TRBV28 and TRBJ2-7; a weak D match, TRBD2 (6 bases). The V and J ends lost 7 bases and 0 bases respectively, with 13 bases between them. Germline V CDR1 and CDR2: MDHEN, SYDVKM. This CDR3 spans 14 amino acids. As DNA, the CDR3 is TGTGCCAGCAAAAGTGGGGGGAGCTCCTACGAGCAGTACTTC. Amino acid sequence: CASKSGGSSYEQYF.

The chain has TRBV9 and TRBJ1-1; TRBD1 aligns across 7 bases. V trimming: 3 bases; J trimming: 0 bases; junction bases outside the gene matches: 5. Germline V CDR1 and CDR2: SGDLS, YYNGEE. The CDR3 is made up of 15 amino acids. CDR3 residues: CASSAYRGMNTEAFF. CDR3 DNA sequence: TGTGCCAGCAGCGCGTACAGGGGCATGAACACTGAAGCTTTCTTT.

This clone has only a few counts. The rearrangement uses TRBV6-6 and TRBJ2-7; 7 bases map to TRBD1. CDR1 and CDR2 from the germline V gene are MNHNY and SVGAGI (reference sequence). The CDR3 has 14 amino acids. Trimming removed 5 bases from V and 3 bases from J; junction bases left unmatched: 7. For the CDR3, the DNA is TGTGCCAGCAGTATGACAGGGACCGTCTACGAGCAGTACTTC. It encodes CASSMTGTVYEQYF.